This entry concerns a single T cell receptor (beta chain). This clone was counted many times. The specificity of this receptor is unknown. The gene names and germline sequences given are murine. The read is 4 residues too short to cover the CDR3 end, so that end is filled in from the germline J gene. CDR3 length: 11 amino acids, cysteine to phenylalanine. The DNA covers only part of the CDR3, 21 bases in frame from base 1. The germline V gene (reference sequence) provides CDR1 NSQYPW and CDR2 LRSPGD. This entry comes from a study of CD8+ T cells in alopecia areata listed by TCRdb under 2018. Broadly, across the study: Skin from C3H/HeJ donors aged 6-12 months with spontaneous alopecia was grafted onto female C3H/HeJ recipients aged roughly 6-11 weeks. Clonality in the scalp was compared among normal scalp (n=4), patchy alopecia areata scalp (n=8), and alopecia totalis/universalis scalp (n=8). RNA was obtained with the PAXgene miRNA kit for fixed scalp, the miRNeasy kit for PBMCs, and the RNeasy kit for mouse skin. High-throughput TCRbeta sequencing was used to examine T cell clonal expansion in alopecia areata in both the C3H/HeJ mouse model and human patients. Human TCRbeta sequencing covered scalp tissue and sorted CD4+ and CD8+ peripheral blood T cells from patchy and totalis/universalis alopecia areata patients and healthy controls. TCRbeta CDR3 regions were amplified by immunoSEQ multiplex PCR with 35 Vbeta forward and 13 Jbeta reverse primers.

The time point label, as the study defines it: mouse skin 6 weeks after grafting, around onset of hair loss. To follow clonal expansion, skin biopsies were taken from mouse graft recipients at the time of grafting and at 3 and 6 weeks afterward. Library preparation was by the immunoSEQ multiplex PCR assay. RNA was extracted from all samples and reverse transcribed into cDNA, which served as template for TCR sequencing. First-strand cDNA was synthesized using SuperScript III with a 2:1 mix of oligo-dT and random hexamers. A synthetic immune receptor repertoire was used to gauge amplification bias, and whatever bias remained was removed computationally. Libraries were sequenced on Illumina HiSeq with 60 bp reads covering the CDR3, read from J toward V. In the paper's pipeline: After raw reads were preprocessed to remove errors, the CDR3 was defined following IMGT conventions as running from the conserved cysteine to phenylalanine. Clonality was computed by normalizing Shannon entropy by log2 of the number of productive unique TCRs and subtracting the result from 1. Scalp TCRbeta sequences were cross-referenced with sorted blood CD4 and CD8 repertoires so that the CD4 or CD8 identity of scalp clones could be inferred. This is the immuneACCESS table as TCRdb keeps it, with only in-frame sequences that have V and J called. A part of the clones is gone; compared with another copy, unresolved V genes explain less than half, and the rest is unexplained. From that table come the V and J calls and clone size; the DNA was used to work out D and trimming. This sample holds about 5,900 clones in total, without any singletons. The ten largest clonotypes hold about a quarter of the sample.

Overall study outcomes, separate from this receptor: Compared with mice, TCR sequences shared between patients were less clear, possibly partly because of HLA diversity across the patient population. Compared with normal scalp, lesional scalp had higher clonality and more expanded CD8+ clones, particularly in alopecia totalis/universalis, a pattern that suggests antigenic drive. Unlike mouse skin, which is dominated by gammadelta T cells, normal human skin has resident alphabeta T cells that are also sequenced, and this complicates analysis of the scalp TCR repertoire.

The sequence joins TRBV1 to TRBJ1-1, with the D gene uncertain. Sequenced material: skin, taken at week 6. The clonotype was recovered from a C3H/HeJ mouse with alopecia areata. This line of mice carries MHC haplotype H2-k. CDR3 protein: CTCSADLEVFF. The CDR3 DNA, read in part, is TGCACCTGCAGTGCAGACTTA.